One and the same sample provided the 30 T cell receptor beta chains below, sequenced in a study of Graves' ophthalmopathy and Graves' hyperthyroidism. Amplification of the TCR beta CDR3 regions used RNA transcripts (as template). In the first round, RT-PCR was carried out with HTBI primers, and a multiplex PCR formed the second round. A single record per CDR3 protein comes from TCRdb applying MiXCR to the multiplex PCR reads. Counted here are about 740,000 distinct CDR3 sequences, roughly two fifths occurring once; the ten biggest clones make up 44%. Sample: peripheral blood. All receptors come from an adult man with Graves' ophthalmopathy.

CDR3 nucleotides: TGCAGTGCTAGGGGCAGGGCAGACAAACAAGAGACCCAGTACTTC. Residues: CSARGRADKQETQYF. This chain joins TRBV20-1 and TRBJ2-5; D may be TRBD1 (5 bases). Germline CDR1 DFQATT, CDR2 SNEGSKA (reference sequence). The CDR3 has 15 residues. Trimming cost V 3 bases and J 2 bases, with 16 bases left between them.

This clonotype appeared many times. The CDR3: CASSLEGTSGAYEQYF. The CDR3, as DNA: TGTGCCAGCAGCTTGGAGGGGACTAGCGGCGCCTACGAGCAGTACTTC. The chain recombines TRBV7-2 with TRBJ2-7; 11 nucleotides align to TRBD2. V lost 3 bases to trimming and J lost 2 bases; unmatched junction nucleotides: 6. CDR1 and CDR2 (germline): SGHTA, FQGNSA. The CDR3 spans 16 residues.

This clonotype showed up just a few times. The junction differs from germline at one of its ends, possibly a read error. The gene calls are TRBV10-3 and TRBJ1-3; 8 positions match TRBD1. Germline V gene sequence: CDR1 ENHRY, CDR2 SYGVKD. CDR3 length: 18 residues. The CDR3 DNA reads TGTGCCAGCAGTAAGACAGGGGCAGGCGAGAGGGCTGGAAACACCATATATTTT. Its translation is CASSKTGAGERAGNTIYF.

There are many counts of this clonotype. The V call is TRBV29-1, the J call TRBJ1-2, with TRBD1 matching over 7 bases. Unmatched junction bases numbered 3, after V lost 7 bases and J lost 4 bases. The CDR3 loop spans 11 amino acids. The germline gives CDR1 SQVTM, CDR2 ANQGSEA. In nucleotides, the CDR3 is TGCAGCGCGACAGGGTCCTATGGCTACACCTTC. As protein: CSATGSYGYTF.

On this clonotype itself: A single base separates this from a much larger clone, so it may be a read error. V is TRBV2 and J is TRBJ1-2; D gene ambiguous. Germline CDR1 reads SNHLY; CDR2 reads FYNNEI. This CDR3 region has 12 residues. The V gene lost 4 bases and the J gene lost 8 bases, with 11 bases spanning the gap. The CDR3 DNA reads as TGTGCCAGCAGTGCCCGGGTTCTCGGCTACACCTTC. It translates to CASSARVLGYTF.

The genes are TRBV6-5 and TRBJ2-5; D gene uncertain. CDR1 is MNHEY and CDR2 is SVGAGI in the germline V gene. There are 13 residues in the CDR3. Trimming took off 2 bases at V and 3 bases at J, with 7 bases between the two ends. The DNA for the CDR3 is TGTGCCAGCAGTTACGGGTCGGAAGAGACCCAGTACTTC. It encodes CASSYGSEETQYF.

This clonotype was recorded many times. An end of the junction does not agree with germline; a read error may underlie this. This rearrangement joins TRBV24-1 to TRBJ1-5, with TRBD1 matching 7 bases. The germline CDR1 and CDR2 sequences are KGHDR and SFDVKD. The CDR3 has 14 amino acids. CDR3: CASSEGTGNQPQHF. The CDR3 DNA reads TGTGCCAGCAGTGAGGGGACAGGCAATCAGCCCCAGCATTTT.

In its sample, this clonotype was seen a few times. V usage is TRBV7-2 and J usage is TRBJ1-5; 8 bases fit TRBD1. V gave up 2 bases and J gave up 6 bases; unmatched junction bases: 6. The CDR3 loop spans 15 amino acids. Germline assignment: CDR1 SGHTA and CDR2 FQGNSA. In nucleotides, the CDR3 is TGTGCCAGCAGCTTATCAGGCAGGGGGCCTCAGCCCCAGCATTTT. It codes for CASSLSGRGPQPQHF.

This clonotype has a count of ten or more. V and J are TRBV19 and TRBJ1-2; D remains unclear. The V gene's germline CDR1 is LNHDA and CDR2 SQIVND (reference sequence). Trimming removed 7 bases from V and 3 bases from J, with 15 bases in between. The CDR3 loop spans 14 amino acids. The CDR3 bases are TGTGCCAGTACCAAGGGAAGAACGGACTATGGCTACACCTTC. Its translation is CASTKGRTDYGYTF.

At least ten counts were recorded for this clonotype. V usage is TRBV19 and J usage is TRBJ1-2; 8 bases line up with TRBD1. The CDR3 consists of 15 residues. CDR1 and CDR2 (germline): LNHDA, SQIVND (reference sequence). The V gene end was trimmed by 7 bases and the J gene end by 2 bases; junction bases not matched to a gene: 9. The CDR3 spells CASTGQVHDNYGYTF. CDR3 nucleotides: TGTGCCAGTACGGGACAGGTACATGACAACTATGGCTACACCTTC.

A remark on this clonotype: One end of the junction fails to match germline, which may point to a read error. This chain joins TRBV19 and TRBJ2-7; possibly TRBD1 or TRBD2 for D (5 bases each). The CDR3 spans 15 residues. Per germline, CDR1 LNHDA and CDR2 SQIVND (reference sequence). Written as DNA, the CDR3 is TGTGCCAGTTTGCCAGGGCCATCAACCGCGGGCGAGCAGTGCTTC. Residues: CASLPGPSTAGEQCF.

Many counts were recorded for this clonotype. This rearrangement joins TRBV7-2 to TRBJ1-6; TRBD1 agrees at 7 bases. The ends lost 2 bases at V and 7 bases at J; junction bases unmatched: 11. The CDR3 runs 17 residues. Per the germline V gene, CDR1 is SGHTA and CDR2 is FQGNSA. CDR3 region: CASSLFQGTVGNSPLHF. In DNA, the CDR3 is TGTGCCAGCAGCTTATTCCAGGGGACAGTAGGGAATTCACCCCTCCACTTT.

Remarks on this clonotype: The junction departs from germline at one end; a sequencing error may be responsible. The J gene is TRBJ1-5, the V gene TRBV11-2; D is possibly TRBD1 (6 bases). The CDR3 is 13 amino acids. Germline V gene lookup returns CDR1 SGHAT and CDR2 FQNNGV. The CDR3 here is CASSVDRLQPQHF. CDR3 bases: TGTGCCAGCAGCGTAGACAGGCTCCAGCCCCAGCATTTT.

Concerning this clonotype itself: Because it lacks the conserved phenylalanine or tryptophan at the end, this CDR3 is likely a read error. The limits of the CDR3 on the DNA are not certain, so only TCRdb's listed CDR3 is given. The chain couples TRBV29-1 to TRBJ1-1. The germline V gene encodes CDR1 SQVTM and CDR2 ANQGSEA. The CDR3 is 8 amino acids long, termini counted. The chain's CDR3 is CSVGGALY.

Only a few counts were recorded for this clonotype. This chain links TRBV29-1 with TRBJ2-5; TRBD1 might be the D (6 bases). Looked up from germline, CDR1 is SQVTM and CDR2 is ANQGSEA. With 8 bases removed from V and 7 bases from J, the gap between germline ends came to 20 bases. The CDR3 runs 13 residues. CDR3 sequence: CSSRQAQSWTQYF. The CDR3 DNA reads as TGCAGCAGTCGACAGGCCCAGTCATGGACCCAGTACTTC.

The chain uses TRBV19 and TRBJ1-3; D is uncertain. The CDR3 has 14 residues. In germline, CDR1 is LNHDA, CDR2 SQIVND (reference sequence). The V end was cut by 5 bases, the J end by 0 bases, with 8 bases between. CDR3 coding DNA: TGTGCCAGTAGTCCACCAGTCTCTGGAAACACCATATATTTT. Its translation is CASSPPVSGNTIYF. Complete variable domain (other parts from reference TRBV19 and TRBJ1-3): DGGITQSPKYLFRKEGQNVTLSCEQNLNHDAMYWYRQDPGQGLRLIYYSQIVNDFQKGDIAEGYSVSREKKESFPLTVTSAQKNPTAFYLCASSPPVSGNTIYFGEGSWLTVV.

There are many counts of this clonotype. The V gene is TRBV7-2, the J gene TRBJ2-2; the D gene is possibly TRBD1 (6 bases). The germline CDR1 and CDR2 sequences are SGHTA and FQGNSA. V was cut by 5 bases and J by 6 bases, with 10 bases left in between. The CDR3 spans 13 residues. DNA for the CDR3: TGTGCCAGCAGCCAAACAGGGCCCGGGGAGCTGTTTTTT. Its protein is CASSQTGPGELFF.

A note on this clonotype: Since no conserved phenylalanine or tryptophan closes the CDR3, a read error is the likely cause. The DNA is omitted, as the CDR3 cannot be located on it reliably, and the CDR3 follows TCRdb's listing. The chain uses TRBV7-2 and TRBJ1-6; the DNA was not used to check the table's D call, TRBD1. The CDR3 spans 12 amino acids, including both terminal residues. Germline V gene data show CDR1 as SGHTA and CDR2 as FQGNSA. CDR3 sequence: CASSAGRRGANY.

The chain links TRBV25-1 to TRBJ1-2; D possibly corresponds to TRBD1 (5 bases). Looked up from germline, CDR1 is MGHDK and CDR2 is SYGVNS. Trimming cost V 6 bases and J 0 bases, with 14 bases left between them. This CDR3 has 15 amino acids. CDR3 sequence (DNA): TGTGCCAGCAGCGTAGGAGAAGGGGCTAACTATGGCTACACCTTC. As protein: CASSVGEGANYGYTF.

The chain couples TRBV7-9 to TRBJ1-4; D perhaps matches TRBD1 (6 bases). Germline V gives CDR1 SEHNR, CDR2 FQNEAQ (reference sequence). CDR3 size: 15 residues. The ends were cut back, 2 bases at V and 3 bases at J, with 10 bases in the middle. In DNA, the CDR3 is TGTGCCAGCAGCTTATTCGGACAGCCTAATGAAAAACTGTTTTTT. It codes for CASSLFGQPNEKLFF. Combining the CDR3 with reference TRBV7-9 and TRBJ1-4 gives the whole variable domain DTGVSQNPRHKITKRGQNVTFRCDPISEHNRLYWYRQTLGQGPEFLTYFQNEAQLEKSRLLSDRFSAERPKGSFSTLEIQRTEQGDSAMYLCASSLFGQPNEKLFFGSGTQLSVL.

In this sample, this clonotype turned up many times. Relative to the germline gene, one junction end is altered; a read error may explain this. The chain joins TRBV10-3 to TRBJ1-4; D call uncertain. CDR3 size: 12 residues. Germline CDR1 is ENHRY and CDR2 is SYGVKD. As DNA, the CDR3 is TGTGCCAGCAGTGAAGCAAGTGAAAAACTGTTTTTT. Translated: CASSEASEKLFF.

CDR3 protein: CASSPRTSGVANTGELFF. The CDR3, as DNA: TGTGCCAGCAGCCCGCGGACTAGCGGGGTCGCGAACACCGGGGAGCTGTTTTTT. The chain combines TRBV7-2 with TRBJ2-2; 12 positions match TRBD2. V lost 5 bases, J lost 0 bases, and 7 bases stayed unmatched. The germline CDR1 and CDR2 sequences are SGHTA and FQGNSA. The CDR3 totals 18 residues.

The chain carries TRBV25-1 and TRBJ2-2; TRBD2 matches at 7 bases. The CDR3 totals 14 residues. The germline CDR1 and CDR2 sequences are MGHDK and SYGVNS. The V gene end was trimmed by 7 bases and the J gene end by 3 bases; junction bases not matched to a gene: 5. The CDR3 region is CASKSGGYTGELFF. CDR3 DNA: TGTGCCAGCAAGTCGGGAGGATACACCGGGGAGCTGTTTTTT.

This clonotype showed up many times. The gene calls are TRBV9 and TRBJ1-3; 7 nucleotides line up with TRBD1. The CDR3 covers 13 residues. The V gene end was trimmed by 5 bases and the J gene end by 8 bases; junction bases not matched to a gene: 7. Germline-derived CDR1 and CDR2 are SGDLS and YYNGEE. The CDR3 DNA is TGTGCCAGCAGTCCGACAGGGCGGGACACCATATATTTT. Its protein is CASSPTGRDTIYF.

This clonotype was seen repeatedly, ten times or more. The CDR3 DNA reads TGTGCCAGCACCCCGGGACAGGGACGGACCGGGGAGCTGTTTTTT. Its protein product is CASTPGQGRTGELFF. The chain links TRBV2 to TRBJ2-2, with 9 positions matching TRBD1. Germline CDR1 is SNHLY and CDR2 is FYNNEI. The junction had 8 bases not matched to a gene; V was cut back by 7 bases and J by 5 bases. The CDR3 extends over 15 amino acids.

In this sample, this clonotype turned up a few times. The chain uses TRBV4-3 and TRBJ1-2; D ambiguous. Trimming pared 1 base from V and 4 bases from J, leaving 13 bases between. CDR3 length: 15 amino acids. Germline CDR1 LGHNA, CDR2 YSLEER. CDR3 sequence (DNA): TGCGCCAGCAGCCAAGGCACAACGGAATTCTATGGCTACACCTTC. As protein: CASSQGTTEFYGYTF.

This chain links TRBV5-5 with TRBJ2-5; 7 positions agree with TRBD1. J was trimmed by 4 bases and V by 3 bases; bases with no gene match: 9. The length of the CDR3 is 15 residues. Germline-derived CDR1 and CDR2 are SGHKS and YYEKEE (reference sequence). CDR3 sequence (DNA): TGTGCCAGCAGCTCACAGGGGCTCTCCGTAGAGACCCAGTACTTC. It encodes CASSSQGLSVETQYF. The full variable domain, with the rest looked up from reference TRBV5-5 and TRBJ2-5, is DAGVTQSPTHLIKTRGQQVTLRCSPISGHKSVSWYQQVLGQGPQFIFQYYEKEERGRGNFPDRFSARQFPNYSSELNVNALLLGDSALYLCASSSQGLSVETQYFGPGTRLLVL.

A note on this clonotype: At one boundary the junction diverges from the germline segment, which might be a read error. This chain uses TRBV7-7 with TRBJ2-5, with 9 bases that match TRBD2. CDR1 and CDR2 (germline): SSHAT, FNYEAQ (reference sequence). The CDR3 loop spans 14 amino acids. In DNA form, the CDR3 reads TGTGCTAGCAGCCCAGTGGCTAGCGGGATGCAGCAGTACTTC. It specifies CASSPVASGMQQYF.

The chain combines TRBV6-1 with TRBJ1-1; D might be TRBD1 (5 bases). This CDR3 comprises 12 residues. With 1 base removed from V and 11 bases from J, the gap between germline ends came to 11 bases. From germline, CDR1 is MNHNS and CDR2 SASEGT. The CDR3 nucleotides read TGTGCCAGCAGTGAAGACGGGGGGGTGGCTTTCTTT. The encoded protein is CASSEDGGVAFF.

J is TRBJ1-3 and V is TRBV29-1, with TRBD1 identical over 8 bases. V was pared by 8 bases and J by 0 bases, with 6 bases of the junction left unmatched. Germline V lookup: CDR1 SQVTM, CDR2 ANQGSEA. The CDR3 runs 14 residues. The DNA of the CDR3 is TGCAGCCCCCGGACAGGGACCTCTGGAAACACCATATATTTT. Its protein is CSPRTGTSGNTIYF. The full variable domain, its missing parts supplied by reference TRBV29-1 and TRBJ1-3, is SAVISQKPSRDICQRGTSLTIQCQVDSQVTMMFWYRQQPGQSLTLIATANQGSEATYESGFVIDKFPISRPNLTFSTLTVSNMSPEDSSIYLCSPRTGTSGNTIYFGEGSWLTVV.